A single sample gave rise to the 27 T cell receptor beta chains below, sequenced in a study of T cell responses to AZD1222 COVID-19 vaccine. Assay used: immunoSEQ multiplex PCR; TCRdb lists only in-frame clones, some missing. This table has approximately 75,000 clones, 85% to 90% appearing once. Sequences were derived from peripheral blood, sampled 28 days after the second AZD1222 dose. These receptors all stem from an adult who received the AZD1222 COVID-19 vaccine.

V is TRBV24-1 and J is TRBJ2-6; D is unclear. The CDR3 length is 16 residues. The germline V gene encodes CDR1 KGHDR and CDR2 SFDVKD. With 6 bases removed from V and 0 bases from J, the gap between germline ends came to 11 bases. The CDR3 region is CATSSRPTSGANVLTF. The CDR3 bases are TGTGCCACCAGTAGTAGGCCGACCTCTGGGGCCAACGTCCTGACTTTC.

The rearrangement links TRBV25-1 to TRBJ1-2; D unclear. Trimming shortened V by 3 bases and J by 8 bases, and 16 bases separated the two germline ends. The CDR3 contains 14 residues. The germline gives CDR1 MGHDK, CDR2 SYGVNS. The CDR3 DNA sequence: TGTGCCAGCAGTGATCCCCGGCGTCTCGAGGGCTACACCTTC. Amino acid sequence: CASSDPRRLEGYTF.

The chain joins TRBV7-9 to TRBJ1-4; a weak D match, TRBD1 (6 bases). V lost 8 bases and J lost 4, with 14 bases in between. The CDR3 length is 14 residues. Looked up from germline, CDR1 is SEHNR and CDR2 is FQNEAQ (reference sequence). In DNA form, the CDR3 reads TGTGCCAGCGTGCAAGGGGGGAATAATGAAAAACTGTTTTTT. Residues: CASVQGGNNEKLFF. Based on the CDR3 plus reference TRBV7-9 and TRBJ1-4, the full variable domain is DTGVSQNPRHKITKRGQNVTFRCDPISEHNRLYWYRQTLGQGPEFLTYFQNEAQLEKSRLLSDRFSAERPKGSFSTLEIQRTEQGDSAMYLCASVQGGNNEKLFFGSGTQLSVL.

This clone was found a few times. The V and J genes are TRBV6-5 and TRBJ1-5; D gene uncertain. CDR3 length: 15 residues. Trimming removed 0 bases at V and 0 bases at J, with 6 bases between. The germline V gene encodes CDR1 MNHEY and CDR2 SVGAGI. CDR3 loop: CASSYSYASNQPQHF. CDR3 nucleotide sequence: TGTGCCAGCAGTTACTCATACGCTAGCAATCAGCCCCAGCATTTT.

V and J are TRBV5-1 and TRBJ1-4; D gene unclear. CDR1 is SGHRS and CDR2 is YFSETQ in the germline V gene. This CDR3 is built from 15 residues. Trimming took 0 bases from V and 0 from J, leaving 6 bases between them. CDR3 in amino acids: CASSLGSATNEKLFF. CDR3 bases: TGCGCCAGCAGCTTGGGGTCAGCAACTAATGAAAAACTGTTTTTT.

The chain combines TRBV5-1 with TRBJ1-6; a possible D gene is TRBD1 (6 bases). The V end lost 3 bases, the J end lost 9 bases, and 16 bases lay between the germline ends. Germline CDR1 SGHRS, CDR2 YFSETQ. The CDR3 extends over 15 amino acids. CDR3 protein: CASSSWDNEGSPLHF. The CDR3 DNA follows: TGCGCCAGCAGCTCCTGGGACAACGAGGGTTCACCCCTCCACTTT. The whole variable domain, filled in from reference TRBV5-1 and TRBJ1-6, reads KAGVTQTPRYLIKTRGQQVTLSCSPISGHRSVSWYQQTPGQGLQFLFEYFSETQRNKGNFPGRFSGRQFSNSRSEMNVSTLELGDSALYLCASSSWDNEGSPLHFGNGTRLTVT.

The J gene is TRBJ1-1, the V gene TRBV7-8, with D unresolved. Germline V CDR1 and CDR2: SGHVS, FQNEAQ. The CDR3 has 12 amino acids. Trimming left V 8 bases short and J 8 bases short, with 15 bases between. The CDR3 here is CASRSWGAEAFF. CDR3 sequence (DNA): TGTGCCAGCCGCTCTTGGGGAGCCGAAGCTTTCTTT.

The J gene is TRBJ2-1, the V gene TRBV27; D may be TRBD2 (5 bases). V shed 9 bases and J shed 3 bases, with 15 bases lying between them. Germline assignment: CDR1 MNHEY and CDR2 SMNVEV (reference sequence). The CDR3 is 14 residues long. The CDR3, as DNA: TGTGCCAGTTACCGGGCAGGAGGCTACAATGAGCAGTTCTTC. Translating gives CASYRAGGYNEQFF.

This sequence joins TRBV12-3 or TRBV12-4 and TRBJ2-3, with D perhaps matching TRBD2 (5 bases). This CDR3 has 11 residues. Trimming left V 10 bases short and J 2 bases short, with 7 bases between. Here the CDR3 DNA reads TGTGCCACCGGACTCACAGATACGCAGTATTTT. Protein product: CATGLTDTQYF.

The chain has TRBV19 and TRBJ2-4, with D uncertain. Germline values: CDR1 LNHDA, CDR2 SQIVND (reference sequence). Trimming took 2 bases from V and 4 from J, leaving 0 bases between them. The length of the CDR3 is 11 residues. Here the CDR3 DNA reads TGTGCCAGTAGTATAAAAAACATTCAGTACTTC. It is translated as CASSIKNIQYF. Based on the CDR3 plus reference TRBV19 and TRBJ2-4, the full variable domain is DGGITQSPKYLFRKEGQNVTLSCEQNLNHDAMYWYRQDPGQGLRLIYYSQIVNDFQKGDIAEGYSVSREKKESFPLTVTSAQKNPTAFYLCASSIKNIQYFGAGTRLSVL.

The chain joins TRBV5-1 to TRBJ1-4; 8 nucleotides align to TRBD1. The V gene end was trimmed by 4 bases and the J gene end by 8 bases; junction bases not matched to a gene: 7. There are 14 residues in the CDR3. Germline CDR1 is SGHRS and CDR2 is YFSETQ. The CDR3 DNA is TGCGCCAGCAGCCCAACCGGGACAGGCGAAAAACTGTTTTTT. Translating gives CASSPTGTGEKLFF.

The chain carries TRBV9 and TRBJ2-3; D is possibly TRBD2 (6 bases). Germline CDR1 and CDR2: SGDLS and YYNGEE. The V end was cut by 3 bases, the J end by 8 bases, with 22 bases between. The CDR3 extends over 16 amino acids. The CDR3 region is CASSARTGDGIGTQYF. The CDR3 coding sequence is TGTGCCAGCAGCGCCCGGACGGGGGATGGGATAGGTACGCAGTATTTT. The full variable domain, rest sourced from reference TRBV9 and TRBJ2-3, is DSGVTQTPKHLITATGQRVTLRCSPRSGDLSVYWYQQSLDQGLQFLIQYYNGEERAKGNILERFSAQQFPDLHSELNLSSLELGDSALYFCASSARTGDGIGTQYFGPGTRLTVL.

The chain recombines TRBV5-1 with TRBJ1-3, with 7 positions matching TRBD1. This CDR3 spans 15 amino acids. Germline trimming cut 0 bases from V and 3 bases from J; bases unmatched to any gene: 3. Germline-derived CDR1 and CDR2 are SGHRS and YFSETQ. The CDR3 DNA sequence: TGCGCCAGCAGCTTGGTAGGGGGCGATGGAAACACCATATATTTT. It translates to CASSLVGGDGNTIYF.

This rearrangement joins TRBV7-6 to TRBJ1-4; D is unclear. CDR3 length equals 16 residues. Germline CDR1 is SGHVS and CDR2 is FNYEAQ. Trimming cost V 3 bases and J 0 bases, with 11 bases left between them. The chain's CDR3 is CASSLDGRTTNEKLFF. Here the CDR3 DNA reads TGTGCCAGCAGCTTGGACGGCAGAACAACTAATGAAAAACTGTTTTTT.

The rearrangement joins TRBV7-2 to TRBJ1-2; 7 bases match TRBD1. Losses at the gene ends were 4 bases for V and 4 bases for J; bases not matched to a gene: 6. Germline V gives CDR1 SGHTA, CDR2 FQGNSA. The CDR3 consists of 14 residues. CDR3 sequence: CASSSGTGAYGYTF. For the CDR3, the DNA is TGTGCCAGCAGCTCTGGTACAGGGGCCTATGGCTACACCTTC. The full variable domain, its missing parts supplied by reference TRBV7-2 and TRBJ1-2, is GAGVSQSPSNKVTEKGKDVELRCDPISGHTALYWYRQSLGQGLEFLIYFQGNSAPDKSGLPSDRFSAERTGGSVSTLTIQRTQQEDSAVYLCASSSGTGAYGYTFGSGTRLTVV.

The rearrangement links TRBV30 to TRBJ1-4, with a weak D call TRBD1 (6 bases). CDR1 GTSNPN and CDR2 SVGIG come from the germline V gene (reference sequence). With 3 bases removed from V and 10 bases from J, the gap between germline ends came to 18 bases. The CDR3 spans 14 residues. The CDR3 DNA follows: TGTGCCTGGAGGGGAGGGGGGTACTTCGGAAAACTGTTTTTT. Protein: CAWRGGGYFGKLFF. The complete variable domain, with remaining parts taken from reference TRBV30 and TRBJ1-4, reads SQTIHQWPATLVQPVGSPLSLECTVEGTSNPNLYWYRQAAGRGLQLLFYSVGIGQISSEVPQNLSASRPQDRQFILSSKKLLLSDSGFYLCAWRGGGYFGKLFFGSGTQLSVL.

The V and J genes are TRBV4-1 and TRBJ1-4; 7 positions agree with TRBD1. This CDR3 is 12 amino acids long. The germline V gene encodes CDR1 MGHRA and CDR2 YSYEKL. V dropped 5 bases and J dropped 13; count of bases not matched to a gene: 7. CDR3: CASSDRVLGLFF. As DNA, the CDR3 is TGCGCCAGCAGCGACAGGGTTCTTGGACTGTTTTTT.

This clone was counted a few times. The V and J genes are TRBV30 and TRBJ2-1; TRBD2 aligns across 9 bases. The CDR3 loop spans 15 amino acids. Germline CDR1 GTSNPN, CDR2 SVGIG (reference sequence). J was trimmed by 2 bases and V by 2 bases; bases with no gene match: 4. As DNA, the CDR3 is TGTGCCTGGAGTTTGGCGGGGGGGCCCTACAATGAGCAGTTCTTC. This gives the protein CAWSLAGGPYNEQFF.

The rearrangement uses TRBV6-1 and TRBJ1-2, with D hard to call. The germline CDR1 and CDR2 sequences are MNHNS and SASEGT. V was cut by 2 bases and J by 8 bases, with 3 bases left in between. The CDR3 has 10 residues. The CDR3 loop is CASSEYGYTF. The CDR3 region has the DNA TGTGCCAGCAGTGAATACGGCTACACCTTC.

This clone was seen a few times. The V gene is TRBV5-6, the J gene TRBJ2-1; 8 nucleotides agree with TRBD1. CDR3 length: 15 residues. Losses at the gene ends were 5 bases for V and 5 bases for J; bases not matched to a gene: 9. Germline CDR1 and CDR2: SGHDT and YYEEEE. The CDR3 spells CASSLGQGPHNEQFF. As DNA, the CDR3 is TGTGCCAGCAGTCTCGGACAGGGCCCTCACAATGAGCAGTTCTTC.

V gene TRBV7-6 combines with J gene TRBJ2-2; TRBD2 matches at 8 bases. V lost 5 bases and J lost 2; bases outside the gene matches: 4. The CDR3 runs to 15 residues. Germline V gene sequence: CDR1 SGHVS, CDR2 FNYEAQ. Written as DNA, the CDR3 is TGTGCCAGCAGCCCCGGGGGGGAAAACACCGGGGAGCTGTTTTTT. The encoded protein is CASSPGGENTGELFF.

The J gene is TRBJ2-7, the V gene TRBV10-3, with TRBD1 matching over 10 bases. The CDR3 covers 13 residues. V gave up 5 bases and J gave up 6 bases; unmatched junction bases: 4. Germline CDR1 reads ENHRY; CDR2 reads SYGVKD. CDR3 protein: CAISTGQGSEQYF. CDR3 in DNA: TGTGCCATCAGTACGGGACAGGGGTCCGAGCAGTACTTC.

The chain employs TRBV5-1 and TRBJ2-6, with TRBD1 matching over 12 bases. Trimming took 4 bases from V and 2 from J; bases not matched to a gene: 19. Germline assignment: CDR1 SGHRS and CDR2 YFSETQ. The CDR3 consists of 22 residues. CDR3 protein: CASSPFPGTGGPPPAGANVLTF. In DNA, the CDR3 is TGCGCCAGCAGCCCGTTCCCCGGGACAGGGGGCCCACCGCCGGCTGGGGCCAACGTCCTGACTTTC.

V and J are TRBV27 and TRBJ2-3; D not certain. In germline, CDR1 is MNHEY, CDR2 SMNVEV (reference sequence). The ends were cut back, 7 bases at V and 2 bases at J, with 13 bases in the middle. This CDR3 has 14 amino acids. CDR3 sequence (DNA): TGTGCCAGCACCCACCTGTCCCACACAGATACGCAGTATTTT. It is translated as CASTHLSHTDTQYF.

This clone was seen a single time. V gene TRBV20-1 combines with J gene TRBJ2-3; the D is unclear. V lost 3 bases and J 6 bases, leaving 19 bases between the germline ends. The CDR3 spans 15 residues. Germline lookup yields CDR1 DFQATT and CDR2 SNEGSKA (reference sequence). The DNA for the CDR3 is TGCAGTGCTAGTGAGAACTTAGCCACTTGGGATACGCAGTATTTT. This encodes CSASENLATWDTQYF.

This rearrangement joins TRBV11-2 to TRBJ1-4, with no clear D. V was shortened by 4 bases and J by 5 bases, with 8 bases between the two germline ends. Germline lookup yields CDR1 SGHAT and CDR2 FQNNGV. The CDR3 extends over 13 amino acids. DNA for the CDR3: TGTGCCAGCAGCTCCGACCGGAATGAAAAACTGTTTTTT. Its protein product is CASSSDRNEKLFF.

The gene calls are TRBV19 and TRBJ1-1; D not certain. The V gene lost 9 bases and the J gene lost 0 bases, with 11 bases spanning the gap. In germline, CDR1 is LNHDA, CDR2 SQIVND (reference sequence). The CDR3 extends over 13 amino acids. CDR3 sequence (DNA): TGTGCCAGCTCCCTGCCGCTGAACACTGAAGCTTTCTTT. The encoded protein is CASSLPLNTEAFF.